Listed below are T cell receptor beta chains from one sample, sequenced in a study of shared clonotypes between healthy human individuals. Libraries were prepared by immunoSEQ multiplex PCR; TCRdb keeps only in-frame clonotypes and omits some of them. This table holds about a million clones, 70% to 80% found once. Sequenced input: memory CD4+ T cells sorted from blood. These receptor sequences come from a man aged 18 to 29 in good health. The CDR3 runs from the conserved cysteine through the conserved F or W. The order of the fields is clone size, J gene, V gene, D gene, CDR3 DNA, CDR3 protein. A D gene is named only where the DNA matches it firmly. The size entry is marked missing in some rows and otherwise reads once, few, many or a size class.

size: .
J: TRBJ1-1
V: TRBV19
D: TRBD1
DNA: TGTGCCAGTAGTAACCGGGACAGGGCTTTCTTT
CDR3: CASSNRDRAFF

size: .
J: TRBJ2-1
V: TRBV21-1
D: .
DNA: TGTGCCCCCTGGGCCGGACCAAACAATGAGCAGTTCTTC
CDR3: CAPWAGPNNEQFF

size: .
J: TRBJ2-2
V: TRBV6-1
D: .
DNA: TGTGCCAGCAGTGCGACAAGAGCCGGGGAGCTGTTTTTT
CDR3: CASSATRAGELFF

size: .
J: TRBJ2-7
V: TRBV7-6
D: TRBD2
DNA: TGTGCCAGCAGCTTAGTAGGTAGCGGGAGAGGCCACGAGCAGTACTTC
CDR3: CASSLVGSGRGHEQYF

size: .
J: TRBJ1-4
V: TRBV2
D: .
DNA: TGTGCCAGCAGTGATGGTCGGTTCAATGAAAAACTGTTTTTT
CDR3: CASSDGRFNEKLFF

size: .
J: TRBJ2-3
V: TRBV30
D: .
DNA: TGTGCCCTCGGGGCGGGAAAAGATACGCAGTATTTT
CDR3: CALGAGKDTQYF

size: .
J: TRBJ1-5
V: TRBV5-1
D: .
DNA: TGCGCCAGCAGCTCCAACGTCCGGGCTCAGCCCCAGCATTTT
CDR3: CASSSNVRAQPQHF

size: .
J: TRBJ1-1
V: TRBV11-3
D: .
DNA: TGTGCCAGCAGCTTGATGATGAACACTGAAGCTTTCTTT
CDR3: CASSLMMNTEAFF

size: once
J: TRBJ2-3
V: TRBV21-1
D: .
DNA: TGTGCCAGCAGCAAAGAGGGGAAGCGGGAGATGGGCACAGATACGCAGTATTTT
CDR3: CASSKEGKREMGTDTQYF

size: .
J: TRBJ2-5
V: TRBV7-3
D: .
DNA: TGTGCCAGCAGCTATATTGGGGGCACCCAGTACTTC
CDR3: CASSYIGGTQYF

size: .
J: TRBJ2-3
V: TRBV9
D: .
DNA: TGTGCCAGCAGTGCCCTGGGGTCGGGAAGCACAGATACGCAGTATTTT
CDR3: CASSALGSGSTDTQYF

size: many
J: TRBJ2-1
V: TRBV6-5
D: .
DNA: TGTGCCAGCAGTTACTCGACAGGGGAGGGGTACAATGAGCAGTTCTTC
CDR3: CASSYSTGEGYNEQFF

size: .
J: TRBJ1-5
V: TRBV10-1
D: .
DNA: TGCGCCAGCAGCATGAATAGCAATCAGCCCCAGCATTTT
CDR3: CASSMNSNQPQHF

size: few
J: TRBJ2-6
V: TRBV19
D: .
DNA: TGTGCCAGTAGCGAAACGGGCTCTGGGGCCAACGTCCTGACTTTC
CDR3: CASSETGSGANVLTF

size: .
J: TRBJ2-7
V: TRBV6-6
D: TRBD2
DNA: TGTGCCAGCAGTCACCAAGCGGGATTCTCCTACGAGCAGTACTTC
CDR3: CASSHQAGFSYEQYF

size: .
J: TRBJ1-2
V: TRBV27
D: .
DNA: TGTGCCACCTCGACTGTTGACACCCCTGATGACTACACCTTC
CDR3: CATSTVDTPDDYTF

size: once
J: TRBJ1-2
V: TRBV7-9
D: TRBD1
DNA: TGTGCCAGCAGCCCTGGACAGGGCGGGGGCTACACCTTC
CDR3: CASSPGQGGGYTF

size: .
J: TRBJ2-7
V: TRBV5-4
D: .
DNA: TGTGCCAGCAGCCTCACGACCTACGAGCAGTACTTC
CDR3: CASSLTTYEQYF

size: few
J: TRBJ2-7
V: TRBV11-2
D: .
DNA: TGTGCCAGCAGCTTAGAGAGGCAGCATGACCGCCAGTACTTC
CDR3: CASSLERQHDRQYF

size: once
J: TRBJ1-1
V: TRBV6-5
D: TRBD1
DNA: TGTGCCAGCAGACGACAGGGAGTGACTGAAGCTTTCTTT
CDR3: CASRRQGVTEAFF

size: .
J: TRBJ2-7
V: TRBV28
D: .
DNA: TGTGCCAGCAGACCCCTCGGGGCAGAGATCCGCTACGAGCAGTACTTC
CDR3: CASRPLGAEIRYEQYF

size: .
J: TRBJ1-3
V: TRBV5-4
D: TRBD1
DNA: TGTGCCAGCAGCCGACAGGGAGCTGGAAACACCATATATTTT
CDR3: CASSRQGAGNTIYF

size: once
J: TRBJ1-5
V: TRBV2
D: .
DNA: TGTGCCAGCAGTGAAGCGCTTGGGACCGCTAATCAGCCCCAGCATTTT
CDR3: CASSEALGTANQPQHF

size: .
J: TRBJ1-4
V: TRBV18
D: .
DNA: TGTGCCAGCTCACCTGCAGGGAGAGCTAATGAAAAACTGTTTTTT
CDR3: CASSPAGRANEKLFF

size: .
J: TRBJ2-7
V: TRBV23-1
D: .
DNA: TGCGCCAGCAGTCAATCGGCCCCAAGGTTCTCCTACGAGCAGTACTTC
CDR3: CASSQSAPRFSYEQYF

size: .
J: TRBJ2-1
V: TRBV2
D: TRBD2
DNA: TGTGCCAGCAGGATAACTAGCGGGGTGGGAAATGAGCAGTTCTTC
CDR3: CASRITSGVGNEQFF

size: .
J: TRBJ1-1
V: TRBV5-1
D: TRBD1
DNA: TGCGCCAGCAGCCCGGAACCACAGGGGGCAAACACTGAAGCTTTCTTT
CDR3: CASSPEPQGANTEAFF

size: once
J: TRBJ2-7
V: TRBV10-3
D: TRBD2
DNA: TGTGCCATCAGTAGACTAGCGGAGGGCTACGAGCAGTACTTC
CDR3: CAISRLAEGYEQYF

size: .
J: TRBJ2-1
V: TRBV5-5
D: TRBD2
DNA: TGTGCCAGCAGACCGGATTCCGGGAGGAGCTACAATGAGCAGTTCTTC
CDR3: CASRPDSGRSYNEQFF

size: .
J: TRBJ1-2
V: TRBV9
D: .
DNA: TGTGCCAGCAGCGTAGGTATAGGGGGAAGCTATGGCTACACCTTC
CDR3: CASSVGIGGSYGYTF